The clone carrying this T cell receptor (beta chain) was recorded only once. Its antigen is unknown. Only in-frame clones appear in the TCRdb table, and some are missing; sequencing was by immunoSEQ multiplex PCR. The sample lists about 110,000 clones; roughly 90% were seen once. The length of the CDR3 is 15 residues. The V gene's germline CDR1 is MNHNY and CDR2 SVGAGI (reference sequence). V shed 5 bases and J shed 0 bases, with 11 bases lying between them. The data were taken from a study of OX40 agonist ivuxolimab in advanced cancers. Study at large: Therapy given before enrollment (anti-PD-1, anti-PD-L1 or anti-CTLA-4) was allowed, and 40% had some.

Notes on the study in general: Both CD4+ and CD8+ T cell populations in blood had undergone clonal expansion by week 6 at 0.1 to 3.0 mg/kg.

Sequencing used CD4+ or CD8+ T cells sorted from blood, obtained in a trial of the OX40 agonist ivuxolimab. The chain carries TRBV6-6 and TRBJ1-5; weak D call: TRBD1 (5 bases). The origin of this receptor is an adult with an advanced solid tumor such as melanoma, head and neck, liver or kidney cancer. CDR3 bases: TGTGCCAGCAGTCAGGGAGGGTTTAGCAATCAGCCCCAGCATTTT. Translating it yields CASSQGGFSNQPQHF.